The 2 T cell receptor beta chains in this list originate from one sample, sequenced in a study of cytomegalovirus exposure and HLA in healthy donors. The PCR employed 60 Vbeta primers together with 13 Jbeta primers. Clones were sequenced by immunoSEQ multiplex PCR, and TCRdb holds only the in-frame ones, with some missing. The table lists approximately 78,000 clones, less than 85% of them singletons. The sample consisted of PBMCs. These receptors were collected from a woman aged 45-65 years in good health and CMV-seronegative.

The chain combines TRBV28 with TRBJ1-1, with a tentative D call TRBD1 (6 bases). The CDR3 is made up of 15 amino acids. V lost 5 bases, J lost 4 bases, and 17 bases lay in between. Germline V gene data show CDR1 as MDHEN and CDR2 as SYDVKM. CDR3 sequence reads: CASSLIQGVGTEAFF. In nucleotides, the CDR3 is TGTGCCAGCAGTCTCATACAGGGAGTGGGCACTGAAGCTTTCTTT.

The chain combines TRBV28 with TRBJ2-2; 9 nucleotides agree with TRBD1. CDR1 MDHEN and CDR2 SYDVKM come from the germline V gene. There are 15 residues in the CDR3. The junction had 5 bases not matched to a gene; V was cut back by 4 bases and J by 5 bases. This CDR3 is CASSSSGTGTGELFF. CDR3 sequence (DNA): TGTGCCAGCAGTTCTTCCGGGACAGGGACCGGGGAGCTGTTTTTT. Combining the CDR3 with reference TRBV28 and TRBJ2-2 gives the whole variable domain DVKVTQSSRYLVKRTGEKVFLECVQDMDHENMFWYRQDPGLGLRLIYFSYDVKMKEKGDIPEGYSVSREKKERFSLILESASTNQTSMYLCASSSSGTGTGELFFGEGSRLTVL.